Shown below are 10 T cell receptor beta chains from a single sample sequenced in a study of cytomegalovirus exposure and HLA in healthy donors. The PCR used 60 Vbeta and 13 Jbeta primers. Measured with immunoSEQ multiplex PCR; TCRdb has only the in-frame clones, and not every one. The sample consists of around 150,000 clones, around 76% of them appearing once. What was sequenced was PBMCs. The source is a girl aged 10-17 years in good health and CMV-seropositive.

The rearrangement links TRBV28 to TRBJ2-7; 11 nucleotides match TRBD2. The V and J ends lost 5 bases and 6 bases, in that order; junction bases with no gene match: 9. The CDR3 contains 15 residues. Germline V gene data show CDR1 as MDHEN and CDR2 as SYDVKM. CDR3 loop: CASSILAGVPPEQYF. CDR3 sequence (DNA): TGTGCCAGCAGTATACTAGCGGGAGTCCCCCCCGAGCAGTACTTC.

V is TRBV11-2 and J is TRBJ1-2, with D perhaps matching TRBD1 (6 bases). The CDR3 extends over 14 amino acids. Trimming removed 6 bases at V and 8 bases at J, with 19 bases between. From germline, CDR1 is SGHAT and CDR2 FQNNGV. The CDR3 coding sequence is TGTGCCAGCAGTCGTACAGGGATTATGGGGGGCTACACCTTC. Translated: CASSRTGIMGGYTF.

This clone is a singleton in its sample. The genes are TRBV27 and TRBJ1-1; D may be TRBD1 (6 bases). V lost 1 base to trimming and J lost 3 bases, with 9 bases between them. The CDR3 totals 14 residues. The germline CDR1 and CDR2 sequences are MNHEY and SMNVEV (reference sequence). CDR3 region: CASSLFTGYTEAFF. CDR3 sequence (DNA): TGTGCCAGCAGTTTATTTACAGGGTACACTGAAGCTTTCTTT.

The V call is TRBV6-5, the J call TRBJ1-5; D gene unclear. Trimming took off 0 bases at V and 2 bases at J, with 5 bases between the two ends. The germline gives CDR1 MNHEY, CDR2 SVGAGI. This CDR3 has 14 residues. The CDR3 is CASSYSSGNQPQHF. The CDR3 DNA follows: TGTGCCAGCAGTTACTCATCGGGCAATCAGCCCCAGCATTTT.

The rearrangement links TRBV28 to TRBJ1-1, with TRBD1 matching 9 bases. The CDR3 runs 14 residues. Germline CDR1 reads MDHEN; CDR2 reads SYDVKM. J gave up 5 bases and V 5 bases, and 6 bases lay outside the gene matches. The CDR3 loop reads CASSAGTGRTEAFF. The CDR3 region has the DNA TGTGCCAGCAGTGCCGGGACAGGGCGGACTGAAGCTTTCTTT.

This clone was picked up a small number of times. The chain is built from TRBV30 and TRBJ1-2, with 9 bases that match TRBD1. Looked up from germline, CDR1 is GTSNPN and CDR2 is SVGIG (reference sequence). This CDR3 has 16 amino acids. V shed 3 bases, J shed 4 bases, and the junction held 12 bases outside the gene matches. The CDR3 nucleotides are TGTGCCTGGAGCCCTCCTACAGGGGGCCAGGGCTATGGCTACACCTTC. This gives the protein CAWSPPTGGQGYGYTF.

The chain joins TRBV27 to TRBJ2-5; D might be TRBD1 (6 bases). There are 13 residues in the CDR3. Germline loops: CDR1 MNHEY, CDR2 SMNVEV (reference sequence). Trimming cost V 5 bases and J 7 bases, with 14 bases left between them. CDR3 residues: CASSVDSLGTQYF. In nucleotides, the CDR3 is TGTGCCAGCAGTGTGGACAGCTTGGGGACCCAGTACTTC.

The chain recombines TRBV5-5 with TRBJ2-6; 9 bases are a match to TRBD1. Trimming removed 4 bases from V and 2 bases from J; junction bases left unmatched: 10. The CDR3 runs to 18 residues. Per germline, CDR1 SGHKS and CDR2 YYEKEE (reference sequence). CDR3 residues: CASSLRTGVITGANVLTF. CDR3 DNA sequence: TGTGCCAGCAGCCTCCGGACAGGGGTAATCACTGGGGCCAACGTCCTGACTTTC.

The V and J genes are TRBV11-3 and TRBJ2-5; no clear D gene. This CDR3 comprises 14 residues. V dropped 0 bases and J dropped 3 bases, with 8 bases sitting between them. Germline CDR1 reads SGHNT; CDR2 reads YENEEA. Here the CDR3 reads CASSLDNVEETQYF. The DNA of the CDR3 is TGTGCCAGCAGCTTAGACAACGTAGAAGAGACCCAGTACTTC.

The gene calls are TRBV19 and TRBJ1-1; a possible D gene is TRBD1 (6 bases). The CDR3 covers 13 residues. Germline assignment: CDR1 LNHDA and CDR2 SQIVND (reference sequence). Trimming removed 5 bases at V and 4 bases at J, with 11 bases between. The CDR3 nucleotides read TGTGCCAGTAGTCAAGCCAGGGGCACTGAAGCTTTCTTT. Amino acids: CASSQARGTEAFF.